This T cell receptor beta chain appears in the sequencing data of a study of post-analysis software for immune sequencing data. Each TCR beta cDNA library carried unique molecular identifiers. TCRdb re-called the PCR reads through MiXCR, storing one row per CDR3 protein. The sample holds around 700,000 distinct CDR3 sequences, more than 50% seen once. General observations from the study: People with multiple sclerosis had a significantly lower normalized Chao1 diversity than controls did. TRBV5-6, TRBV5-1 and TRBV20-1 belonged to a set of roughly 5 TRBV segments that were more frequent in patients than controls.

In this sample, this clonotype turned up a few times. Its antigen is unknown. The CDR3 is made up of 11 amino acids. V gave up 8 bases and J gave up 4 bases, with 6 bases separating them. The sample taken for sequencing was blood. The sequence came from a girl aged 2-9 years with multiple sclerosis. This sequence joins TRBV12-3 or TRBV12-4 and TRBJ2-1; D not certain. CDR3: CASAGYNEQFF. The CDR3 DNA reads as TGTGCCAGCGCCGGTTACAATGAGCAGTTCTTC.